These 26 T cell receptor beta chains were all obtained from the same sample, sequenced in a study of identical twins. A single record per CDR3 protein comes from TCRdb applying MiXCR to the 5' RACE reads. This table has 1.5 million to 2 million distinct CDR3 sequences, around 33% appearing once. Material: cord blood. These receptors were obtained from a newborn girl in good health.

The chain has TRBV2 and TRBJ1-2; 8 positions match TRBD1. Germline V gene data show CDR1 as SNHLY and CDR2 as FYNNEI. The length of the CDR3 is 19 residues. Germline trimming cut 3 bases from V and 0 bases from J; bases unmatched to any gene: 15. CDR3 sequence reads: CASSDPEGAGGLANYGYTF. The DNA for the CDR3 is TGTGCCAGCAGTGACCCCGAGGGAGCAGGGGGCCTAGCTAACTATGGCTACACCTTC.

The chain is built from TRBV20-1 and TRBJ2-1, with a possible D match to TRBD2 (5 bases). Germline assignment: CDR1 DFQATT and CDR2 SNEGSKA (reference sequence). The CDR3 is 18 residues long. V lost 1 base to trimming and J lost 6 bases, with 25 bases between them. CDR3 region: CSARAQPRTRESRNEQFF. The CDR3 bases are TGCAGTGCTAGAGCGCAGCCACGTACTAGGGAGAGCCGCAATGAGCAGTTCTTC.

The chain links TRBV20-1 to TRBJ2-1; 8 bases match TRBD2. Looked up from germline, CDR1 is DFQATT and CDR2 is SNEGSKA (reference sequence). There are 16 residues in the CDR3. V lost 2 bases and J lost 0; bases outside the gene matches: 6. CDR3 in amino acids: CSARLAGPPSYNEQFF. The CDR3 DNA sequence: TGCAGTGCTAGACTAGCGGGTCCTCCCTCCTACAATGAGCAGTTCTTC.

The genes are TRBV20-1 and TRBJ1-1, with D possibly matching TRBD1 (6 bases). Trimming cost V 4 bases and J 5 bases, with 17 bases left between them. The CDR3 length is 14 residues. The germline V gene has CDR1 DFQATT and CDR2 SNEGSKA (reference sequence). This CDR3 reads CSAKDPGAWTEAFF. In DNA, the CDR3 is TGCAGTGCTAAAGACCCGGGGGCGTGGACTGAAGCTTTCTTT.

This chain uses TRBV20-1 with TRBJ1-1; D is perhaps TRBD1 (6 bases). Germline V gene sequence: CDR1 DFQATT, CDR2 SNEGSKA (reference sequence). Between the trimmed V and J ends, which lost 0 bases and 2 bases, there was a span of 16 bases. The CDR3 sequence is 16 residues long. CDR3 in amino acids: CSARDRGPTLNTEAFF. The CDR3 DNA sequence: TGCAGTGCTAGAGACAGGGGCCCTACCCTCAACACTGAAGCTTTCTTT.

Ten or more counts support this clonotype. V is TRBV6-2 or TRBV6-3 and J is TRBJ2-5; D not certain. Trimming cost V 5 bases and J 1 base, with 14 bases left between them. This CDR3 contains 15 residues. Germline lookup yields CDR1 MNHEY and CDR2 SVGEGT. CDR3 amino acids: CASSRIPVPQETQYF. The CDR3 coding sequence is TGTGCCAGCAGTAGAATACCCGTACCCCAAGAGACCCAGTACTTC.

This clonotype was seen a handful of times. The V gene is TRBV4-1, the J gene TRBJ1-2; D perhaps matches TRBD1 (6 bases). The germline V gene has CDR1 MGHRA and CDR2 YSYEKL. This CDR3 spans 14 amino acids. V lost 2 bases, J lost 7 bases, and 14 bases lay in between. In nucleotides, the CDR3 is TGCGCCAGCAGCCAACCCAACAGGGTGAGTGGCTACACCTTC. It encodes CASSQPNRVSGYTF.

Only a few counts were recorded for this clonotype. The chain couples TRBV10-3 to TRBJ1-5, with TRBD1 as a possible D gene (5 bases). CDR3 length: 16 amino acids. The V gene's germline CDR1 is ENHRY and CDR2 SYGVKD. Trimming shortened V by 2 bases and J by 3 bases, and 14 bases separated the two germline ends. CDR3 DNA: TGTGCCATCAGTGAGGGGGGAGGGATGAACAATCAGCCCCAGCATTTT. Protein sequence: CAISEGGGMNNQPQHF.

This clonotype occurred a few times. The J gene is TRBJ2-7, the V gene TRBV20-1, with no clear D. Per the germline V gene, CDR1 is DFQATT and CDR2 is SNEGSKA (reference sequence). This CDR3 contains 11 residues. Trimming took 1 base from V and 5 from J, leaving 6 bases between them. The CDR3 here is CSARGGHEQYF. The CDR3 region has the DNA TGCAGTGCTAGAGGAGGCCACGAGCAGTACTTC.

The rearrangement links TRBV6-1 to TRBJ2-6; D is unresolved. Between the trimmed V and J ends, which lost 1 base and 2 bases, there was a span of 9 bases. From germline, CDR1 is MNHNS and CDR2 SASEGT. The CDR3 runs to 16 residues. As DNA, the CDR3 is TGTGCCAGCAGTGAAGGCAGGTACCCTGGGGCCAACGTCCTGACTTTC. This encodes CASSEGRYPGANVLTF.

The V gene is TRBV15, the J gene TRBJ2-5; the match to TRBD2 covers 8 bases. V trimming: 1 base; J trimming: 11 bases; junction bases outside the gene matches: 18. The CDR3 is 17 residues long. The germline CDR1 and CDR2 sequences are LNHNV and YYDKDF (reference sequence). CDR3 coding DNA: TGTGCCACCAGCAGAGGTTCCCGACTAGCGTCCTACAATGAGCAGTACTTC. As protein: CATSRGSRLASYNEQYF.

The V call is TRBV20-1, the J call TRBJ2-7, with 11 bases fitting TRBD2. TRBJ2-5 explains the end of the DNA better; the J call may be wrong. CDR3 length: 14 residues. Germline V lookup: CDR1 DFQATT, CDR2 SNEGSKA (reference sequence). The CDR3 is CSGTGLAVRETQYF. CDR3 nucleotide sequence: TGCAGTGGGACGGGACTAGCGGTCCGAGAGACCCAGTACTTC.

This rearrangement joins TRBV10-2 to TRBJ2-5; D might be TRBD2 (6 bases). Trimming removed 0 bases at V and 2 bases at J, with 10 bases between. The CDR3 is 15 amino acids. In germline, CDR1 is WSHSY, CDR2 SAAADI. In nucleotides, the CDR3 is TGCGCCAGCAGTGAGTCGAGCGGGTTTCAAGAGACCCAGTACTTC. It codes for CASSESSGFQETQYF.

This clonotype was seen only a few times. The gene calls are TRBV3-1 and TRBJ2-1, with unresolved D. CDR1 is LGHDT and CDR2 is YNNKEL in the germline V gene (reference sequence). The CDR3 has 12 amino acids. Between the trimmed V and J ends, which lost 1 base and 9 bases, there was a span of 7 bases. CDR3 residues: CASSQVSVEQFF. As DNA, the CDR3 is TGTGCCAGCAGCCAAGTCTCGGTTGAGCAGTTCTTC.

The chain recombines TRBV20-1 with TRBJ2-1, with a tentative D call TRBD2 (5 bases). The CDR3 is 16 amino acids. Germline CDR1 is DFQATT and CDR2 is SNEGSKA (reference sequence). Trimming cost V 5 bases and J 0 bases, with 17 bases left between them. In DNA form, the CDR3 reads TGCAGTGCTCATCCAACCCAAGCGGCCTCCTACAATGAGCAGTTCTTC. It encodes CSAHPTQAASYNEQFF.

This rearrangement joins TRBV19 to TRBJ1-2; D uncertain. Germline V gene sequence: CDR1 LNHDA, CDR2 SQIVND (reference sequence). The CDR3 covers 15 residues. V dropped 3 bases and J dropped 4 bases, with 15 bases sitting between them. CDR3: CASSMPTEQLYGYTF. CDR3 DNA: TGTGCCAGTAGTATGCCTACGGAACAGCTCTATGGCTACACCTTC.

This clonotype has a handful of counts. The gene calls are TRBV25-1 and TRBJ1-1; D is undetermined. Germline V gene lookup returns CDR1 MGHDK and CDR2 SYGVNS. The CDR3 is 16 residues long. Trimming removed 2 bases from V and 1 base from J, with 14 bases in between. The CDR3 DNA reads TGTGCCAGCAGTGAAGAATGGATCGAAGGGAACACTGAAGCTTTCTTT. It codes for CASSEEWIEGNTEAFF.

The J gene is TRBJ1-6, the V gene TRBV21-1; no check of the table's D call, TRBD1, against the DNA was made. TRBV21-1 is an annotated pseudogene. This CDR3 has 15 residues. CDR3 in DNA: TGTGCCAGCAGCCCTGTCGGGGGGAGGAATTCACCCCTCCACTTT. As protein: CASSPVGGRNSPLHF.

The sample holds a few counts of this clonotype. The chain recombines TRBV6-5 with TRBJ2-5, with 10 bases that match TRBD2. Germline V CDR1 and CDR2: MNHEY, SVGAGI. V shed 5 bases, J shed 1 base, and the junction held 4 bases outside the gene matches. The CDR3 sequence is 15 residues long. The CDR3 loop is CASSIRTSGQETQYF. The CDR3 bases are TGTGCCAGCAGTATTCGGACTAGCGGCCAAGAGACCCAGTACTTC.

The gene calls are TRBV29-1 and TRBJ2-3; 9 nucleotides match TRBD1. J lost 1 base, V lost 7 bases, and 9 bases had no gene match. The CDR3 covers 15 residues. Germline-derived CDR1 and CDR2 are SQVTM and ANQGSEA. For the CDR3, the DNA is TGCAGCGCACCTCGGGACAGGGAGCGCACAGATACGCAGTATTTT. It yields the protein CSAPRDRERTDTQYF.

CDR3 region: CASSQGASALQETQYF. The CDR3 coding sequence is TGTGCCAGCAGCCAAGGGGCTAGCGCGCTCCAAGAGACCCAGTACTTC. This chain joins TRBV4-2 and TRBJ2-5; a possible D gene is TRBD2 (6 bases). Germline CDR1 and CDR2: LGHNA and YNFKEQ. The CDR3 runs to 16 residues. Deletions cut 1 base from V and 1 base from J, with 13 bases between.

This clonotype was observed a few times. This CDR3 reads CASSRTGTSGVYEQYF. The CDR3 nucleotides read TGTGCCAGCAGTCGCACCGGGACTAGCGGGGTTTACGAGCAGTACTTC. The rearrangement joins TRBV13 to TRBJ2-7, with 13 bases that match TRBD2. Germline CDR1 and CDR2: PRHDT and FYEKMQ (reference sequence). The CDR3 length is 16 residues. V lost 6 bases to trimming and J lost 4 bases; unmatched junction nucleotides: 9.

This clonotype was picked up a small number of times. This chain connects TRBV7-2 to TRBJ2-7, with no clear D. The CDR3 is 14 amino acids. CDR1 and CDR2 from the germline V gene are SGHTA and FQGNSA. Trimming removed 2 bases at V and 3 bases at J, with 11 bases between. In DNA, the CDR3 is TGTGCCAGCAGCTTACCCTTCGGAAGCTACGAGCAGTACTTC. As protein: CASSLPFGSYEQYF.

A remark on this clonotype: At one end the junction does not follow the germline gene, possibly because of a read error. The chain couples TRBV4-2 to TRBJ2-1, with D maybe TRBD2 (7 bases). The CDR3 loop spans 21 amino acids. The germline gives CDR1 LGHNA, CDR2 YNFKEQ. Here the CDR3 DNA reads TGTGCCGGCAGCCAAGGGGGAGGACTAGGTCGGGGATCATACTCCTACAATGAGCAGTTCTTC. Protein sequence: CAGSQGGGLGRGSYSYNEQFF.

J is TRBJ2-1 and V is TRBV7-8, with 10 nucleotides matching TRBD2. Germline values: CDR1 SGHVS, CDR2 FQNEAQ. V gave up 2 bases and J gave up 4 bases; unmatched junction bases: 5. This CDR3 region has 16 residues. CDR3 amino acids: CASSLRTSGRYNEQFF. The CDR3 region has the DNA TGTGCCAGCAGCTTACGGACTAGCGGAAGGTACAATGAGCAGTTCTTC. Together with reference TRBV7-8 and TRBJ2-1, the CDR3 gives the full variable domain: GAGVSQSPRYKVAKRGQDVALRCDPISGHVSLFWYQQALGQGPEFLTYFQNEAQLDKSGLPSDRFFAERPEGSVSTLKIQRTQQEDSAVYLCASSLRTSGRYNEQFFGPGTRLTVL.

The chain couples TRBV20-1 to TRBJ2-4; weak D call: TRBD1 (6 bases). CDR3 length: 13 amino acids. The V end lost 5 bases, the J end lost 0 bases, and 8 bases lay between the germline ends. From germline, CDR1 is DFQATT and CDR2 SNEGSKA (reference sequence). CDR3 sequence (DNA): TGCAGTGCTCAGGACAGAGCCAAAAACATTCAGTACTTC. Its protein is CSAQDRAKNIQYF.